What follows describes a single T cell receptor (beta chain). The CDR3 covers 14 residues. Trimming took 0 bases from V and 5 from J, leaving 13 bases between them. Germline V gene data show CDR1 as GTSNPN and CDR2 as SVGIG (reference sequence). This specimen comes from a study of blood T cell repertoires in COVID-19. Study-level background: COVID-19 samples, acute and convalescent, were from the United States, Italy and Spain.

Original analysis: How many nucleated cells were present was estimated from reference gene primer amplification. Profiled with immunoSEQ multiplex PCR; TCRdb holds only in-frame clones, not every one. From that table come the V and J calls and clone size; the DNA was used to work out D and trimming. The data hold under 300,000 clones, with approximately 84% observed a single time. Sample: peripheral blood. The receptor's source is a man aged 50-59 years with acute or convalescent COVID-19. The genes are TRBV30 and TRBJ1-1, with D hard to call. This CDR3 is CAWSVLFSGTEAFF. The CDR3 region has the DNA TGTGCCTGGAGTGTACTATTCTCCGGGACTGAAGCTTTCTTT.